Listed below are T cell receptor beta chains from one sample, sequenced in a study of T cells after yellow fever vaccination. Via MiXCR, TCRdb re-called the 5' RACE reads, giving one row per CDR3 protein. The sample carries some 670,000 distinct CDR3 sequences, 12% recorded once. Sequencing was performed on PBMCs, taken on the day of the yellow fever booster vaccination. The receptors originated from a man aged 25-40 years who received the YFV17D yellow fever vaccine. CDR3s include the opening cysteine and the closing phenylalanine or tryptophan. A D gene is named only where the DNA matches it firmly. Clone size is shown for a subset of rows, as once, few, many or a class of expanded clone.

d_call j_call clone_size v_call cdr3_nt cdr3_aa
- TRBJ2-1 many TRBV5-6 TGTGCCAGCAGCTGGGACTTTAGCTCCTACAATGAGCAGTTCTTC CASSWDFSSYNEQFF
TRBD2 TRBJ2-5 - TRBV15 TGTGCCACCAGCACCCGGACTAGCGGGAGAAGAGAGACCCAGTACTTC CATSTRTSGRRETQYF
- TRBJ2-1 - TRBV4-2 TGTGCCAGCAGACTGCGGGTCGGGGCTGGAGATTTAAAATTCTCCTACAATGAGCAGTTCTTC CASRLRVGAGDLKFSYNEQFF
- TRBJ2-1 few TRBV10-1 TGCGCCAGCAGTGAGTCCCCTCTAGCGACCCATGAGCAGTTCTTC CASSESPLATHEQFF
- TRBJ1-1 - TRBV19 TGTGCCAGTTGGACAACTATGAACACTGAAGCTTTCTTT CASWTTMNTEAFF
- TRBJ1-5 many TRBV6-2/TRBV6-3 TGTGCCAGCAGGATGGACGGAAATAGCAATCAGCCCCAGCATTTT CASRMDGNSNQPQHF
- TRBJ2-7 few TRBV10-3 TGTGCCATCAGTGAGTCTGTGGGCAGCTACGAGCAGTACTTC CAISESVGSYEQYF
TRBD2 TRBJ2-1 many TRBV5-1 TGCGCCAGCAGCTCGTCTAGCGGGAGCTCCTACAATGAGCAGTTCTTC CASSSSSGSSYNEQFF
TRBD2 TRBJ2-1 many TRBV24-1 TGTGCCACCAGTGAAACCGGGACTAACCTGGACAATGAGCAGTTCTTC CATSETGTNLDNEQFF
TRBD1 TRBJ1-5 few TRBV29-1 TGCAGCGTCTTAGACAGGGATCGCAATCAGCCCCAGCATTTT CSVLDRDRNQPQHF
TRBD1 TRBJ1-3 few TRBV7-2 TGTGCCAGCAGCTTAAACAGGGGCTCTGGAAACACCATATATTTT CASSLNRGSGNTIYF
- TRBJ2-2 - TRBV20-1 TGCAGTGCTAAAAGTTTTACGTGGTATTCGAACACCGGGGAGCTGTTTTTT CSAKSFTWYSNTGELFF
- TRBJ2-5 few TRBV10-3 TGTGCCACCTCTAGGGAGTGGGGTGAGACCCAGTACTTC CATSREWGETQYF
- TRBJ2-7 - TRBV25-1 TGTGCCAGCAGGGCCAAAAGCTACGAGCAGTACTTC CASRAKSYEQYF
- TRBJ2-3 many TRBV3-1 TGTGCCAGCAGCCAACAGCCTAGCACAGATACGCAGTATTTT CASSQQPSTDTQYF
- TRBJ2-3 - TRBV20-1 TGCAGTGCCCGCTCCCAGAGGGGCCTGGGGGCCACAGATACGCAGTATTTT CSARSQRGLGATDTQYF
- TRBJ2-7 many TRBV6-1 TGTGCCAGCAGTGTGGGGCGGGCCAGCCCCTACGAGCAGTACTTC CASSVGRASPYEQYF
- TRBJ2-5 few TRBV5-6 TGTGCCAGCAGCATTCTACAGGGCTGGGGAGAGACCCAGTACTTC CASSILQGWGETQYF
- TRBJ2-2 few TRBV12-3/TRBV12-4 TGTGCCAGCAGTTTCACCCTGAACACCGGGGAGCTGTTTTTT CASSFTLNTGELFF
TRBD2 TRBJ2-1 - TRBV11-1 TGTGCCAGCAGCGGGACTAGCGGGAGGGCTGATGAGCAGTTCTTC CASSGTSGRADEQFF
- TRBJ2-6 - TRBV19 TGTGCCAGTAGGGCAACTGGGGGGTCCGGGGCCAACGTCCTGACTTTC CASRATGGSGANVLTF
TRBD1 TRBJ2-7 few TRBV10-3 TGTGCCATCGAGGACAGGGGTTACGAGCAGTACTTC CAIEDRGYEQYF
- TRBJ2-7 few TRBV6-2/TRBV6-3 TGTGCCAGCAGGACCGGGACTGCTATCTCCTACGAGCAGTACTTC CASRTGTAISYEQYF
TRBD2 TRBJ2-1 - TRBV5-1 TGCGCCAGCAGCTTGGTGCGGGAGGGGTGGAATGAGCAGTTCTTC CASSLVREGWNEQFF
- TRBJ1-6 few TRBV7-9 TGTGCCAGCAGCCCTCTCAAAGCCTCGAATCCTTCACCCCTCCACTTT CASSPLKASNPSPLHF
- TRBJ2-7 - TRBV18 TGTGCCAGCTCACCAGACACCTTGTCCTACGAGCAGTACTTC CASSPDTLSYEQYF
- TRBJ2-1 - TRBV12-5 TGTGCTAGTGGTTTGGTACTCAGTGAAAAATACAATGAGCAGTTCTTC CASGLVLSEKYNEQFF
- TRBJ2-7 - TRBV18 TGTGCCAGCTCACCAAGTGGCGGATGGCTCGAGCAGTACTTC CASSPSGGWLEQYF
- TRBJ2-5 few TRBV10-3 TGTGCCATCAGCCGGGCCCAAGAAGAGACCCAGTACTTC CAISRAQEETQYF
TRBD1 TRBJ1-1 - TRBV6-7 TGTGCCAGCAGTTGGGACAGGGGACCGACTGAAGCTTTCTTT CASSWDRGPTEAFF
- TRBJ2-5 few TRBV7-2 TGTGCCAGCAGCCCCAGCACGGGACTCTGGGAGACCCAGTACTTC CASSPSTGLWETQYF
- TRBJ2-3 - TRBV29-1 TGCAGCGTGAGGGGAGGACGGAGCCACACAGATACGCAGTATTTT CSVRGGRSHTDTQYF
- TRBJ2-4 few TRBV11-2 TGTGCCAGCAGCTTAGATACAGGGGCGGGACGCAAAAACATTCAGTACTTC CASSLDTGAGRKNIQYF
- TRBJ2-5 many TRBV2 TGTGCCAGCAGTAACAGGGAGAGAGAGACCCAGTACTTC CASSNRERETQYF
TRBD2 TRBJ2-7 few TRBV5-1 TGCGCCAGCAGCGGCTCCGGGACTAGCGGGACCTACGAGCAGTACTTC CASSGSGTSGTYEQYF
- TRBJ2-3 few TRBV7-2 TGTGCCAGCAGCTTAGCGGGAGCGGTAGATACGCAGTATTTT CASSLAGAVDTQYF
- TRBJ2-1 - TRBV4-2 TGTGCCAGCAGCCAAGATCAAGTCTCCTACAATGAGCAGTTCTTC CASSQDQVSYNEQFF
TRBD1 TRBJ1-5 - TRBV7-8 TGTGCCAGCAGCCCTAAGGGCGGGACAGGAAGGAGCAATCAGCCCCAGCATTTT CASSPKGGTGRSNQPQHF
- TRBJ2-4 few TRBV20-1 TGCAGTGCCCAAATCCGAAGGCTAAACATTCAGTACTTC CSAQIRRLNIQYF
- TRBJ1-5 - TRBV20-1 TGCAGTGCTAAGGAGGGAACGGTTGATCAGCCCCAGCATTTT CSAKEGTVDQPQHF
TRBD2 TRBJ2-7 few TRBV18 TGTGCCAGCCCCCTACTAGAATTAGCGGGAGGGAGCTCCTACGAGCAGTACTTC CASPLLELAGGSSYEQYF
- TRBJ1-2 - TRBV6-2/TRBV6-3 TGTGCCAGCAGTTATCGGGGGCGAGTATCCCACTATGGCTACACCTTC CASSYRGRVSHYGYTF
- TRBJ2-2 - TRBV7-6 TGTGCCAGCAGCCCGACTTGGGAGTTTAGCGGGGAGCTGTTTTTT CASSPTWEFSGELFF
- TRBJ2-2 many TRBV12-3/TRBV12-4 TGTGCCAGCCAACTCCGGGAGTACACCGGGGAGCTGTTTTTT CASQLREYTGELFF
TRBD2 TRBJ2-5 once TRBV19 TGTGCCAGTATGGCGGCTAGCGGGTACCAAGAGACCCAGTACTTC CASMAASGYQETQYF
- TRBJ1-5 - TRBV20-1 TGCAGTGCTAGATTTTCGAGCAATCAGCCCCAGCATTTT CSARFSSNQPQHF
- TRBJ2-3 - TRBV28 TGTGCCAGCATTGGGGCCGGAGATACGCAGTATTTT CASIGAGDTQYF
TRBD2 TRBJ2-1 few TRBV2 TGTGCCAGCATTTATTCCCCTAGCGGAGTCTCCTACAATGAGCAGTTCTTC CASIYSPSGVSYNEQFF
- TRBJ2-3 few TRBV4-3 TGCGCCAGCAGCCAAGATACCGCAGACCTCACAGATACGCAGTATTTT CASSQDTADLTDTQYF
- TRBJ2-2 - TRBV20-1 TGCAGTGCTAGAGCGGCAGGGGCCATATTCAACACCGGGGAGCTGTTTTTT CSARAAGAIFNTGELFF